Below, 29 T cell receptor beta chains from the same sample are listed, as sequenced in a study of cytomegalovirus exposure and HLA in healthy donors. TCRdb's copy holds only in-frame clones and misses some; the assay was immunoSEQ multiplex PCR. The table records 160,000 or so clones, around four fifths of them present only once. Specimen: PBMCs. These TCRs come from a man under 40 in good health and CMV-seropositive.

The V call is TRBV18, the J call TRBJ2-1, with a weak D call TRBD2 (5 bases). The germline gives CDR1 KGHSH, CDR2 LQKENI. CDR3 length equals 13 residues. V lost 3 bases to trimming and J lost 8 bases, with 11 bases between them. CDR3 loop: CASSPPSRDEQFF. The CDR3 DNA sequence: TGTGCCAGCTCACCTCCGTCGCGGGATGAGCAGTTCTTC.

This rearrangement joins TRBV9 to TRBJ2-7, with D perhaps TRBD2 (6 bases). Trimming took off 0 bases at V and 4 bases at J, with 17 bases between the two ends. This CDR3 is 16 amino acids long. Germline V lookup: CDR1 SGDLS, CDR2 YYNGEE. The CDR3 nucleotides are TGTGCCAGCAGCGTAGGTAGGTGGACTAATTTGTACGAGCAGTACTTC. The encoded protein is CASSVGRWTNLYEQYF.

This clone showed up just a few times. The genes are TRBV7-2 and TRBJ2-7; maybe TRBD1 (6 bases). Trimming cost V 5 bases and J 3 bases, with 11 bases left between them. The CDR3 is 13 residues long. Germline-derived CDR1 and CDR2 are SGHTA and FQGNSA. The CDR3 protein is CASSPDRNYEQYF. DNA of the CDR3: TGTGCCAGCAGCCCGGACAGAAACTACGAGCAGTACTTC.

This chain links TRBV11-2 with TRBJ2-7; possible D gene TRBD1, 6 bases. Germline assignment: CDR1 SGHAT and CDR2 FQNNGV. The CDR3 is made up of 14 amino acids. The V end lost 3 bases, the J end lost 4 bases, and 13 bases lay between the germline ends. CDR3 nucleotides: TGTGCCAGCAGCTTTGAGGGGGTGGGGTACGAGCAGTACTTC. It specifies CASSFEGVGYEQYF.

Turning to this clone: One end of the junction is discordant with germline, which a read error may explain. The rearrangement links TRBV7-7 to TRBJ2-7; 9 positions match TRBD1. CDR3 size: 14 residues. Germline CDR1 reads SSHAT; CDR2 reads FNYEAQ (reference sequence). The CDR3 nucleotides read TGTGCTAGCAGCCTGGGACAGGGCGACTACGAGCAGTACTTC. Encoded protein: CASSLGQGDYEQYF.

V usage is TRBV7-2 and J usage is TRBJ2-7; tentative D call: TRBD2 (6 bases). The CDR3 has 15 residues. The ends were cut back, 5 bases at V and 4 bases at J, with 18 bases in the middle. The germline CDR1 and CDR2 sequences are SGHTA and FQGNSA. This CDR3 reads CASSPGGERRYEQYF. DNA of the CDR3: TGTGCCAGCAGCCCTGGAGGGGAAAGGCGATACGAGCAGTACTTC.

This sequence joins TRBV29-1 and TRBJ2-7; D possibly corresponds to TRBD2 (5 bases). The length of the CDR3 is 13 residues. The V gene lost 4 bases and the J gene lost 4 bases, with 14 bases spanning the gap. Looked up from germline, CDR1 is SQVTM and CDR2 is ANQGSEA. The CDR3 nucleotides read TGCAGCGTTGTTGGACCCGGCGGGTACGAGCAGTACTTC. It encodes CSVVGPGGYEQYF.

This chain uses TRBV5-6 with TRBJ2-1; TRBD2 matches at 16 bases. Germline CDR1 is SGHDT and CDR2 is YYEEEE. The CDR3 length is 16 residues. Germline trimming cut 2 bases from V and 6 bases from J; bases unmatched to any gene: 2. CDR3 nucleotide sequence: TGTGCCAGCAGCTTCGGGACTAGCGGGGGGGTCAATGAGCAGTTCTTC. It translates to CASSFGTSGGVNEQFF.

This clone has more than one count but fewer than ten. The J gene is TRBJ2-7, the V gene TRBV7-9; 8 positions agree with TRBD2. The V and J ends lost 2 bases and 7 bases, in that order; junction bases with no gene match: 13. Germline values: CDR1 SEHNR, CDR2 FQNEAQ (reference sequence). This CDR3 is built from 16 residues. The chain's CDR3 is CASSLSGTRSPREQYF. The DNA for the CDR3 is TGTGCCAGCAGCTTATCGGGGACTAGAAGTCCCCGGGAGCAGTACTTC.

V and J are TRBV7-9 and TRBJ2-1, with a possible D match to TRBD1 (5 bases). V lost 5 bases and J 6 bases, leaving 17 bases between the germline ends. The CDR3 runs 15 residues. Per germline, CDR1 SEHNR and CDR2 FQNEAQ (reference sequence). The DNA of the CDR3 is TGTGCCAGCAGCCCATGGTATTCCAGGGTCAATGAGCAGTTCTTC. Translation: CASSPWYSRVNEQFF.

This chain joins TRBV5-4 and TRBJ2-1, with TRBD2 identical over 9 bases. Germline CDR1 is SGHNT and CDR2 is YYREEE (reference sequence). This CDR3 spans 15 amino acids. V shed 4 bases and J 6 bases; nucleotides not matched to a gene: 8. The CDR3 reads CASSLGLATRNEQFF. CDR3 nucleotide sequence: TGTGCCAGCAGCCTGGGACTAGCAACACGCAATGAGCAGTTCTTC. Supplemented by reference TRBV5-4 and TRBJ2-1, the full variable domain reads ETGVTQSPTHLIKTRGQQVTLRCSSQSGHNTVSWYQQALGQGPQFIFQYYREEENGRGNFPPRFSGLQFPNYSSELNVNALELDDSALYLCASSLGLATRNEQFFGPGTRLTVL.

As to this clone: The same CDR3 arises from other DNA sequences in this sample as well. CDR3 region: CASSGTGGSQPQHF. DNA for the CDR3: TGTGCCAGTTCCGGGACAGGGGGCAGTCAGCCCCAGCATTTT. The V gene is TRBV19, the J gene TRBJ1-5, with 12 bases aligning to TRBD1. CDR3 length: 14 residues. CDR1 is LNHDA, CDR2 SQIVND, per germline (reference sequence). Germline trimming cut 8 bases from V and 6 bases from J; bases unmatched to any gene: 5.

The chain is built from TRBV6-5 and TRBJ1-4, with 7 nucleotides matching TRBD1. V gave up 0 bases and J gave up 8 bases; unmatched junction bases: 6. CDR1 and CDR2 (germline): MNHEY, SVGAGI. The CDR3 is made up of 15 amino acids. The CDR3 DNA is TGTGCCAGCAGTTACTCCCAGGGGGTGAGGGAAAAACTGTTTTTT. Translated, it gives CASSYSQGVREKLFF.

CDR3 DNA: TGTGCCAGCAGCTTAGCATTGAGGAAGGGGGCCTACGAGCAGTACTTC. This translates into CASSLALRKGAYEQYF. This sequence joins TRBV7-9 and TRBJ2-7; the D gene is possibly TRBD1 (6 bases). Germline V gene sequence: CDR1 SEHNR, CDR2 FQNEAQ (reference sequence). Deletions cut 0 bases from V and 2 bases from J, with 14 bases between. The CDR3 totals 16 residues.

This chain connects TRBV6-1 to TRBJ2-1; TRBD2 matches at 12 bases. The V segment lost 4 bases and the J segment 4 bases; nucleotides outside the gene matches: 5. The CDR3 is 16 amino acids. CDR1 and CDR2 (germline): MNHNS, SASEGT. The CDR3 loop reads CASSASTSGGYNEQFF. In DNA, the CDR3 is TGTGCCAGCAGTGCCTCTACTAGCGGGGGGTACAATGAGCAGTTCTTC.

The table lists this clone with a count of one. This chain links TRBV6-5 with TRBJ2-3; D is uncertain. The ends were cut back, 2 bases at V and 11 bases at J, with 8 bases in the middle. The CDR3 spans 11 residues. The V gene's germline CDR1 is MNHEY and CDR2 SVGAGI. This chain's CDR3 is CASSYGGKQYF. CDR3 DNA: TGTGCCAGCAGTTACGGCGGTAAGCAGTATTTT.

V and J are TRBV5-1 and TRBJ1-2; 7 bases match TRBD1. The CDR3 covers 13 residues. Trimming at V came to 3 bases and at J to 2 bases, leaving 1 base not matched to a gene. The germline gives CDR1 SGHRS, CDR2 YFSETQ. The CDR3 sequence is CASSSGQNYGYTF. CDR3 nucleotide sequence: TGCGCCAGCAGCTCGGGACAGAACTATGGCTACACCTTC.

CDR3 nucleotide sequence: TGCGCCAGCAGCTCCTTGACAGGGGGCGACGAGCAGTACTTC. Its translation is CASSSLTGGDEQYF. The rearrangement uses TRBV5-1 and TRBJ2-7; the match to TRBD1 covers 10 bases. The length of the CDR3 is 14 residues. Germline CDR1 reads SGHRS; CDR2 reads YFSETQ. Losses at the gene ends were 3 bases for V and 5 bases for J; bases not matched to a gene: 5.

This clone was seen a handful of times. The chain carries TRBV18 and TRBJ2-7, with D perhaps TRBD1 (6 bases). There are 15 residues in the CDR3. Germline-derived CDR1 and CDR2 are KGHSH and LQKENI. Trimming shortened V by 8 bases and J by 2 bases, and 19 bases separated the two germline ends. The CDR3 nucleotides are TGTGCCAGCACTAAGATCAGGGGAAGGACCTACGAGCAGTACTTC. Residues: CASTKIRGRTYEQYF.

This clone occurred once. V gene TRBV7-9 combines with J gene TRBJ2-3; possibly TRBD1 for D (8 bases). Germline V gives CDR1 SEHNR, CDR2 FQNEAQ (reference sequence). The ends were cut back, 5 bases at V and 7 bases at J, with 19 bases in the middle. The CDR3 has 15 amino acids. CDR3: CASSQQGGDRNTQYF. The CDR3 nucleotides read TGTGCCAGCAGCCAACAGGGGGGGGACAGGAATACGCAGTATTTT.

The CDR3 DNA sequence: TGTGCCAGCAGTAGGAGCGGGGGAGACCCAGATACGCAGTATTTT. It specifies CASSRSGGDPDTQYF. The genes are TRBV6-4 and TRBJ2-3; 8 bases fit TRBD2. The CDR3 loop spans 15 amino acids. Trimming took 5 bases from V and 4 from J; bases not matched to a gene: 8. The germline V gene has CDR1 MRHNA and CDR2 SNTAGT.

The chain has TRBV5-1 and TRBJ2-1, with 12 bases lining up with TRBD1. The junction had 10 bases not matched to a gene; V was cut back by 1 base and J by 8 bases. The CDR3 extends over 17 amino acids. CDR1 SGHRS and CDR2 YFSETQ come from the germline V gene. In DNA, the CDR3 is TGCGCCAGCAGCTTGAGGCCCCCCGGGACAGGGGGCTATGAGCAGTTCTTC. Translating gives CASSLRPPGTGGYEQFF.

The gene calls are TRBV7-8 and TRBJ1-3, with 7 bases that match TRBD1. CDR1 is SGHVS, CDR2 FQNEAQ, per germline. Germline trimming cut 0 bases from V and 8 bases from J; bases unmatched to any gene: 7. The CDR3 has 15 residues. CDR3 residues: CASSLAGTVTHTIYF. Written as DNA, the CDR3 is TGTGCCAGCAGCTTAGCGGGGACAGTTACCCACACCATATATTTT.

The V gene is TRBV29-1, the J gene TRBJ2-3; maybe TRBD2 (6 bases). Germline CDR1 reads SQVTM; CDR2 reads ANQGSEA. Trimming removed 0 bases at V and 1 base at J, with 17 bases between. This CDR3 has 17 amino acids. In DNA form, the CDR3 reads TGCAGCGTTGAAGATCAGGAGGGGCGCACGGGCACAGATACGCAGTATTTT. It codes for CSVEDQEGRTGTDTQYF.

The rearrangement uses TRBV13 and TRBJ2-7; no clear D. CDR1 and CDR2 (germline): PRHDT, FYEKMQ (reference sequence). V lost 2 bases and J lost 2, with 7 bases in between. The CDR3 totals 13 residues. The CDR3 nucleotides read TGTGCCAGCAGCTTAACAGACGCCTACGAGCAGTACTTC. Its protein is CASSLTDAYEQYF.

The J gene is TRBJ1-3, the V gene TRBV4-3, with D maybe TRBD1 (6 bases). Looked up from germline, CDR1 is LGHNA and CDR2 is YSLEER. CDR3 length: 15 amino acids. Deletions cut 6 bases from V and 0 bases from J, with 12 bases between. CDR3 in amino acids: CASRPTGNSGNTIYF. The DNA for the CDR3 is TGCGCCAGCAGACCCACAGGGAACTCTGGAAACACCATATATTTT.

The chain employs TRBV5-1 and TRBJ1-2, with 8 positions matching TRBD1. From germline, CDR1 is SGHRS and CDR2 YFSETQ. The CDR3 is 15 amino acids. J lost 0 bases, V lost 4 bases, and 5 bases had no gene match. The CDR3: CASSENRGTNYGYTF. CDR3 nucleotides: TGCGCCAGCAGCGAGAACAGGGGGACTAACTATGGCTACACCTTC.

On this clone itself: This same CDR3 is encoded by further DNA sequences in the sample. The chain has TRBV5-8 and TRBJ1-4; 9 bases match TRBD1. Germline V CDR1 and CDR2: SGHTS, YDEGEE. V lost 4 bases, J lost 8 bases, and 6 bases stayed unmatched. There are 14 residues in the CDR3. CDR3 amino acids: CASSLGQGREKLFF. CDR3 nucleotide sequence: TGTGCCAGCAGCCTCGGACAGGGGCGGGAAAAACTGTTTTTT.

The chain couples TRBV4-1 to TRBJ2-3, with D tentatively TRBD2 (7 bases). The CDR3 has 17 amino acids. The ends were cut back, 0 bases at V and 0 bases at J, with 13 bases in the middle. Germline CDR1 is MGHRA and CDR2 is YSYEKL. CDR3: CASSQDGEGGSTDTQYF. The CDR3 DNA is TGCGCCAGCAGCCAAGATGGGGAGGGGGGGAGCACAGATACGCAGTATTTT.